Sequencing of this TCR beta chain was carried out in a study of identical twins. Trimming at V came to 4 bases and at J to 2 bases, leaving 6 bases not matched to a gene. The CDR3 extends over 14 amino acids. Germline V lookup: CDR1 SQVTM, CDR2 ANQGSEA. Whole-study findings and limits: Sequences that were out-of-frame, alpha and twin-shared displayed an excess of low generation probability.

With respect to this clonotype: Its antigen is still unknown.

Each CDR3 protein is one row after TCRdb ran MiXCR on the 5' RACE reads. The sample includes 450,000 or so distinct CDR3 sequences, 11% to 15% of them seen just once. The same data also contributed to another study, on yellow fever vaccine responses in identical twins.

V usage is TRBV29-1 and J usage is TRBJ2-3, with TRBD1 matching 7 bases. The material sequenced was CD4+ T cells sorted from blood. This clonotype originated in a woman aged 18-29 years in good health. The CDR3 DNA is TGCAGCGTTGTCGGACAGGCGAACACAGATACGCAGTATTTT. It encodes CSVVGQANTDTQYF.